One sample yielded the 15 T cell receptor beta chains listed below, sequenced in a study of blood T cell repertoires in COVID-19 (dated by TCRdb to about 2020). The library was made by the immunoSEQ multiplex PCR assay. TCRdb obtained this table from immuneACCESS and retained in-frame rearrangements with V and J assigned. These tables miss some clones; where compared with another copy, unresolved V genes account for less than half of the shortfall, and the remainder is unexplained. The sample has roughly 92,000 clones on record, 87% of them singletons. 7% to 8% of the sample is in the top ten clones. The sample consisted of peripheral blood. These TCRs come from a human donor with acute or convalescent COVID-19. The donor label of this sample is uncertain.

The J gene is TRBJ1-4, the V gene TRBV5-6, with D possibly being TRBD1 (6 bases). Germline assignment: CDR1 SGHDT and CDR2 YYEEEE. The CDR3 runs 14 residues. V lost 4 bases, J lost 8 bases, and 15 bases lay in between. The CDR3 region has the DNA TGTGCCAGCAGCACACAGGGTGGTGGGGAAAAACTGTTTTTT. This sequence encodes CASSTQGGGEKLFF.

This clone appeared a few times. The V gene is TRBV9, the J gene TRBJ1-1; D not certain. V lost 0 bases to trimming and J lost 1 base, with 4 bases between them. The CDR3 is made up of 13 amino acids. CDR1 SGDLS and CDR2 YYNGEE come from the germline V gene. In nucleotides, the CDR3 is TGTGCCAGCAGCGTAGCAGGGAACACTGAAGCTTTCTTT. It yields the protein CASSVAGNTEAFF.

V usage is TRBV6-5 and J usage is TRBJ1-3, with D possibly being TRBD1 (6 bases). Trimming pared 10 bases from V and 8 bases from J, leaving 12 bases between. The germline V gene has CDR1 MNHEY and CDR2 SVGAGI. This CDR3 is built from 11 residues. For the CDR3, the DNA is TGTGCCACCAAACAGGGTCACACCATATATTTT. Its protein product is CATKQGHTIYF.

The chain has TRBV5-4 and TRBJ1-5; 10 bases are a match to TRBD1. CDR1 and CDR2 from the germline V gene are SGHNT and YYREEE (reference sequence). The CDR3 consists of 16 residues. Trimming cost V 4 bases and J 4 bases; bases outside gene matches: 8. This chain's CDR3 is CASSPEPGQGNQPQHF. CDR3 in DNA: TGTGCCAGCAGCCCGGAGCCGGGACAGGGGAATCAGCCCCAGCATTTT. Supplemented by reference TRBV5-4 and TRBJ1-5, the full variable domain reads ETGVTQSPTHLIKTRGQQVTLRCSSQSGHNTVSWYQQALGQGPQFIFQYYREEENGRGNFPPRFSGLQFPNYSSELNVNALELDDSALYLCASSPEPGQGNQPQHFGDGTRLSIL.

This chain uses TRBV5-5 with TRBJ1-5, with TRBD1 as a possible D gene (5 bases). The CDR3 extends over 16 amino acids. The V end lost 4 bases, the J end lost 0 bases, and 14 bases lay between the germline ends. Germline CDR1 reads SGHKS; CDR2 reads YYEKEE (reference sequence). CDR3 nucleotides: TGTGCCAGCAGCGCAGGGTACGGATATAGCAATCAGCCCCAGCATTTT. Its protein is CASSAGYGYSNQPQHF.

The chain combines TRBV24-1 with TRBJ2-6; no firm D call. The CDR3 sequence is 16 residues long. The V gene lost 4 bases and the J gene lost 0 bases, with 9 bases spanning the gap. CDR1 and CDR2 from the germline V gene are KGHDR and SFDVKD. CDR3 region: CATSDPGSSGANVLTF. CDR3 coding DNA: TGTGCCACCAGTGACCCCGGTAGCTCTGGGGCCAACGTCCTGACTTTC.

CDR3 residues: CASSVSAGVGPSGGFSTDTQYF. In DNA form, the CDR3 reads TGTGCCAGCAGCGTCAGTGCCGGGGTCGGACCTAGCGGGGGTTTTAGCACAGATACGCAGTATTTT. This chain links TRBV9 with TRBJ2-3; 10 nucleotides match TRBD2. The V and J ends lost 2 bases and 0 bases, in that order; junction bases with no gene match: 21. Germline CDR1 and CDR2: SGDLS and YYNGEE. The CDR3 spans 22 residues.

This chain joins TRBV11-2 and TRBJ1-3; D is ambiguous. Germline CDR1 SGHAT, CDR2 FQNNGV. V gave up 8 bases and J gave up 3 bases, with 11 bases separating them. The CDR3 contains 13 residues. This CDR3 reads CASAGKNGNTIYF. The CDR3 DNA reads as TGTGCCAGCGCGGGAAAAAATGGAAACACCATATATTTT.

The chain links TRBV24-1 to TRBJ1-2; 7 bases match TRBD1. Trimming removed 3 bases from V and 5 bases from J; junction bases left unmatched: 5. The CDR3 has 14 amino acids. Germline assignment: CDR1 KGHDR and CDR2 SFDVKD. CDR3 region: CATSDPGQTYGYTF. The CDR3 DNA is TGTGCCACCAGTGATCCGGGACAGACTTATGGCTACACCTTC.

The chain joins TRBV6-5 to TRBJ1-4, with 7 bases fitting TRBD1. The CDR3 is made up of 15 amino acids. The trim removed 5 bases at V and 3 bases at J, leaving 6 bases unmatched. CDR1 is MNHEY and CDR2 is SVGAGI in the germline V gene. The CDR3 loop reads CASSTHRGSNEKLFF. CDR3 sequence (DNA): TGTGCCAGCAGTACCCACAGGGGCTCTAATGAAAAACTGTTTTTT.

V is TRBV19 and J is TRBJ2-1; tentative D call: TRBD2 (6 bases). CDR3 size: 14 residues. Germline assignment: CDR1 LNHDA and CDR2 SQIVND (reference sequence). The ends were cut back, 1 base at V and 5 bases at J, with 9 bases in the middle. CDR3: CASSIAGVNNEQFF. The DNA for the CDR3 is TGTGCCAGTAGTATAGCGGGGGTAAACAATGAGCAGTTCTTC.

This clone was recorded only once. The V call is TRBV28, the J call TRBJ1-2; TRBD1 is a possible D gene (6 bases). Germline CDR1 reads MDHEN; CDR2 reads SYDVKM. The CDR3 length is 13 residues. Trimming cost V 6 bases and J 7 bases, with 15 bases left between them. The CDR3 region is CASRPTTGTGYTF. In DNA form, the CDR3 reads TGTGCCAGCAGGCCTACAACAGGGACTGGCTACACCTTC.

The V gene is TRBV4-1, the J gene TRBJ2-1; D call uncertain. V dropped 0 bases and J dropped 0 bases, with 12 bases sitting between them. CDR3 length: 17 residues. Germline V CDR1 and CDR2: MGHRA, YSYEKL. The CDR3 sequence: CASSQEPVRSSYNEQFF. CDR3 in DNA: TGCGCCAGCAGCCAAGAACCGGTTCGGAGCTCCTACAATGAGCAGTTCTTC.

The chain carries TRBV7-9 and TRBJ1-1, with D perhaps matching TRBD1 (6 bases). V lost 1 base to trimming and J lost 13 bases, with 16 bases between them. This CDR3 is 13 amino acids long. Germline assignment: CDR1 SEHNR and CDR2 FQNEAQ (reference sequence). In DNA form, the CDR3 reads TGTGCCAGCAGCTTAGGGGGGCCAGGGGATGGTTTCTTT. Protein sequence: CASSLGGPGDGFF.

This CDR3 is CASRDGLAGGLYNEQFF. The CDR3 region has the DNA TGTGCCAGCAGGGACGGACTAGCGGGGGGCCTTTACAATGAGCAGTTCTTC. J is TRBJ2-1 and V is TRBV2; TRBD2 agrees at 14 bases. Germline assignment: CDR1 SNHLY and CDR2 FYNNEI. The ends lost 6 bases at V and 4 bases at J; junction bases unmatched: 8. The CDR3 spans 17 residues.